Sequencing of this T cell receptor (beta chain) was carried out in a study of control samples from healthy donors and cancer patients (dated by TCRdb to the early 2020s). Preparation of the library involved the immunoSEQ multiplex PCR assay. TCRdb re-hosts the immuneACCESS table, in-frame sequences only. Its copies lack some clones; in the studies checked, an unresolved V gene accounts for under half of them, and the cause for the rest is not known. In this sample the table shows approximately 49,000 clones, approximately 86% of which occur a single time. The ten largest clones add up to 2.8% of the sample. This clone has only a few counts. Its antigen has not been determined. Base qualities are missing; no much larger clone stands one base away. The germline V gene encodes CDR1 SGHAT and CDR2 FQNNGV. From its cysteine to its phenylalanine, the CDR3 spans 13 amino acids. The read is trimmed to its CDR3 DNA, 39 bases read in frame from base 1. V was cut back by 6 bases and J by 5 bases, leaving a gap of 13 bases between them.

Input material: PBMCs. This sequence originates from a woman in her forties or fifties with lung cancer. The receptor chain draws on TRBV11-2 and TRBJ2-5, with TRBD1 tentatively as D gene (7 bases match). The bases read TGTGCCAGCAGAGACTCAGGGGGGGAGACCCAGTACTTC. The resulting protein is CASRDSGGETQYF. The CDR3, completed at both ends by the reference TRBV11-2 and TRBJ2-5 genes, gives the full variable domain EAGVAQSPRYKIIEKRQSVAFWCNPISGHATLYWYQQILGQGPKLLIQFQNNGVVDDSQLPKDRFSAERLKGVDSTLKIQPAKLEDSAVYLCASRDSGGETQYFGPGTRLLVL.